This entry lists 17 T cell receptor beta chains sequenced from one sample in a study of blood T cell repertoires in COVID-19. Sequencing used immunoSEQ multiplex PCR; TCRdb keeps in-frame clones, though not all of them. This sample has some 250,000 clones, with around 82% found just once. Sequencing was done on a sample of peripheral blood. These TCRs come from a woman younger than 35 with acute or convalescent COVID-19.

This chain joins TRBV9 and TRBJ2-5; possible D gene TRBD2, 5 bases. There are 13 residues in the CDR3. With 2 bases removed from V and 3 bases from J, the gap between germline ends came to 8 bases. CDR1 is SGDLS and CDR2 is YYNGEE in the germline V gene. The CDR3 DNA is TGTGCCAGCAGCGTCTCCGGGAAAGAGACCCAGTACTTC. Encoded protein: CASSVSGKETQYF.

This clone turned up a few times. V is TRBV7-9 and J is TRBJ2-7; 10 bases are a match to TRBD1. With 6 bases clipped from V and 4 bases from J, the junction kept 9 bases outside the gene matches. This CDR3 has 15 amino acids. Germline lookup yields CDR1 SEHNR and CDR2 FQNEAQ (reference sequence). CDR3 bases: TGTGCCAGCAGACCTACCGGGACAGGGGATTACGAGCAGTACTTC. As protein: CASRPTGTGDYEQYF.

J is TRBJ1-2 and V is TRBV18; D remains ambiguous. V gave up 2 bases and J gave up 6 bases, with 13 bases separating them. From germline, CDR1 is KGHSH and CDR2 LQKENI. CDR3 length: 14 amino acids. The CDR3 spells CASSPVRSDHGYTF. For the CDR3, the DNA is TGTGCCAGCTCACCAGTCAGAAGTGATCATGGCTACACCTTC.

The chain has TRBV19 and TRBJ1-1; D gene ambiguous. CDR3 size: 14 residues. The germline V and J ends were trimmed by 2 bases and 3 bases, with 10 bases remaining between them. Per the germline V gene, CDR1 is LNHDA and CDR2 is SQIVND (reference sequence). The CDR3 DNA is TGTGCCAGTAGTATATTATCGGGTTACACTGAAGCTTTCTTT. Translated, it gives CASSILSGYTEAFF.

V usage is TRBV2 and J usage is TRBJ2-5, with 10 bases aligning to TRBD2. Germline V gene lookup returns CDR1 SNHLY and CDR2 FYNNEI. V shed 2 bases, J shed 2 bases, and the junction held 20 bases outside the gene matches. The CDR3 has 21 residues. The CDR3 here is CASSESFGGAAGGRIQETQYF. The DNA for the CDR3 is TGTGCCAGCAGTGAAAGCTTCGGCGGAGCAGCGGGAGGGCGCATTCAAGAGACCCAGTACTTC.

This rearrangement joins TRBV25-1 to TRBJ1-4, with a weak D call TRBD1 (6 bases). The CDR3 extends over 15 amino acids. Germline CDR1 is MGHDK and CDR2 is SYGVNS. The V and J ends lost 5 bases and 1 base respectively, with 11 bases between them. The CDR3 coding sequence is TGTGCCAGCAGTAACCAACAGGGAACTAATGAAAAACTGTTTTTT. Protein: CASSNQQGTNEKLFF.

This chain links TRBV7-8 with TRBJ2-7, with 9 positions matching TRBD1. V was pared by 5 bases and J by 5 bases, with 10 bases of the junction left unmatched. The CDR3 length is 15 residues. Germline CDR1 is SGHVS and CDR2 is FQNEAQ. CDR3: CASSHDRGVADEQYF. Here the CDR3 DNA reads TGTGCCAGCAGCCATGACAGGGGGGTTGCGGACGAGCAGTACTTC.

The rearrangement links TRBV3-1 (or the pseudogene TRBV3-2) to TRBJ1-5, with D uncertain. Trimming removed 3 bases at V and 4 bases at J, with 7 bases between. Per the germline V gene, CDR1 is LGHDT and CDR2 is YNNKEL (reference sequence). The length of the CDR3 is 13 residues. CDR3 sequence reads: CASSQGENQPQHF. In DNA, the CDR3 is TGTGCCAGCAGCCAGGGAGAAAATCAGCCCCAGCATTTT.

The genes are TRBV18 and TRBJ1-1, with a tentative D call TRBD1 (6 bases). Trimming cost V 3 bases and J 1 base, with 9 bases left between them. The CDR3 has 14 amino acids. From germline, CDR1 is KGHSH and CDR2 LQKENI. The CDR3 DNA reads TGTGCCAGCTCACCTCTGGGACAGAACACTGAAGCTTTCTTT. Protein: CASSPLGQNTEAFF.

This clone was counted a single time. V gene TRBV30 combines with J gene TRBJ1-6; D gene unclear. Germline CDR1 and CDR2: GTSNPN and SVGIG (reference sequence). V shed 0 bases and J shed 7 bases, with 10 bases lying between them. The CDR3 loop spans 14 amino acids. The CDR3 loop reads CAWSVEVTNSPLHF. The CDR3 bases are TGTGCCTGGAGTGTCGAGGTGACCAATTCACCCCTCCACTTT. The full variable domain, with the rest looked up from reference TRBV30 and TRBJ1-6, is SQTIHQWPATLVQPVGSPLSLECTVEGTSNPNLYWYRQAAGRGLQLLFYSVGIGQISSEVPQNLSASRPQDRQFILSSKKLLLSDSGFYLCAWSVEVTNSPLHFGNGTRLTVT.

The V and J genes are TRBV6-2 or TRBV6-3 and TRBJ2-4; 8 nucleotides agree with TRBD2. The germline V gene encodes CDR1 MNHEY and CDR2 SVGEGT. V dropped 2 bases and J dropped 9; count of bases not matched to a gene: 3. CDR3 length equals 13 residues. This CDR3 is CASSYGLASIQYF. The DNA of the CDR3 is TGTGCCAGCAGTTACGGACTAGCAAGCATTCAGTACTTC.

V and J are TRBV11-3 and TRBJ1-2, with D tentatively TRBD1 (6 bases). Trimming stripped 2 bases from V and 8 bases from J, with 12 bases between. This CDR3 contains 13 residues. Looked up from germline, CDR1 is SGHNT and CDR2 is YENEEA. The CDR3 is CASSLSTGRGYTF. CDR3 bases: TGTGCCAGCAGCTTAAGTACAGGGAGAGGCTACACCTTC.

The chain recombines TRBV5-4 with TRBJ2-1; 15 positions match TRBD2. Germline values: CDR1 SGHNT, CDR2 YYREEE (reference sequence). Germline trimming cut 4 bases from V and 2 bases from J; bases unmatched to any gene: 4. The CDR3 sequence is 17 residues long. CDR3 region: CASSEGLAGGPYNEQFF. The CDR3 DNA reads TGTGCCAGCAGCGAGGGACTAGCGGGAGGCCCCTACAATGAGCAGTTCTTC.

In its sample, this clone was seen a few times. V and J are TRBV28 and TRBJ1-1; TRBD1 matches at 9 bases. The CDR3 covers 14 residues. The V gene end was trimmed by 8 bases and the J gene end by 1 base; junction bases not matched to a gene: 5. Germline CDR1 and CDR2: MDHEN and SYDVKM. CDR3 nucleotide sequence: TGTGCCAGCGACGGACAGGGGAGGAACACTGAAGCTTTCTTT. This translates into CASDGQGRNTEAFF. The full variable domain, rest sourced from reference TRBV28 and TRBJ1-1, is DVKVTQSSRYLVKRTGEKVFLECVQDMDHENMFWYRQDPGLGLRLIYFSYDVKMKEKGDIPEGYSVSREKKERFSLILESASTNQTSMYLCASDGQGRNTEAFFGQGTRLTVV.

In DNA, the CDR3 is TGTGCCATCAGTGATAGGAGGGAGAACACCGGGGAGCTGTTTTTT. Translated: CAISDRRENTGELFF. The chain joins TRBV10-3 to TRBJ2-2, with D possibly being TRBD2 (6 bases). The CDR3 is made up of 15 amino acids. Germline values: CDR1 ENHRY, CDR2 SYGVKD. The V end lost 3 bases, the J end lost 1 base, and 9 bases lay between the germline ends.

This chain connects TRBV6-6 to TRBJ2-5; TRBD2 matches at 12 bases. V was pared by 5 bases and J by 0 bases, with 7 bases of the junction left unmatched. The CDR3 totals 17 residues. CDR1 MNHNY and CDR2 SVGAGI come from the germline V gene (reference sequence). CDR3 region: CASSPVTSGRNQETQYF. CDR3 DNA sequence: TGTGCCAGCAGTCCCGTTACTAGCGGGAGGAACCAAGAGACCCAGTACTTC.

This clone was recorded a few times. The J gene is TRBJ2-7, the V gene TRBV10-3; a weak D match, TRBD2 (6 bases). The germline V gene has CDR1 ENHRY and CDR2 SYGVKD. With 6 bases removed from V and 0 bases from J, the gap between germline ends came to 15 bases. There are 15 residues in the CDR3. The CDR3 here is CAIRREQDYSYEQYF. As DNA, the CDR3 is TGTGCCATCAGGCGGGAACAGGACTACTCCTACGAGCAGTACTTC.